A selection of T cell receptor beta chains follows, all from one sample in a study of PD-1 blockade in classical Hodgkin lymphoma. TCRdb's copy holds only in-frame clones and misses some; the assay was immunoSEQ multiplex PCR. This table holds 9,000 to 13,000 clones, over 70% found once. Sequences were derived from peripheral blood mononuclear cells (PBMCs), sampled at baseline. All receptors derive from a human donor with classical Hodgkin lymphoma. The CDR3 runs from the conserved cysteine through the conserved F or W. The order of the fields is V gene, CDR3 length, J gene, D gene, clone size, CDR3 DNA, CDR3 protein. The D gene is left open where the match is weak. Clone size is not always given. Where it is, it says once, few, many or a class for expanded clones.

V gene: TRBV4-1; CDR3 length: 17; J gene: TRBJ1-4; D gene: TRBD1; clone size: -; CDR3 DNA: TGCGCCAGCAGCCGAACAGGGGGGGAGTCAACTAATGAAAAACTGTTTTTT; CDR3 protein: CASSRTGGESTNEKLFF
V gene: TRBV15; CDR3 length: 15; J gene: TRBJ2-6; D gene: -; clone size: -; CDR3 DNA: TGTGCCACCAGCAGGGAGGGTCTTGGGGCCAACGTCCTGACTTTC; CDR3 protein: CATSREGLGANVLTF
V gene: TRBV7-2; CDR3 length: 15; J gene: TRBJ2-3; D gene: TRBD2; clone size: -; CDR3 DNA: TGTGCCAGCAGCGCCGGGGGGGCGGGCACAGATACGCAGTATTTT; CDR3 protein: CASSAGGAGTDTQYF
V gene: TRBV10-3; CDR3 length: 15; J gene: TRBJ1-5; D gene: -; clone size: -; CDR3 DNA: TGTGCCATCAGTGGAGAGGTGTATAGCAATCAGCCCCAGCATTTT; CDR3 protein: CAISGEVYSNQPQHF
V gene: TRBV6-1; CDR3 length: 12; J gene: TRBJ2-7; D gene: -; clone size: -; CDR3 DNA: TGTGCCAGCAGGAACGATCTGTACGAGCAGTACTTC; CDR3 protein: CASRNDLYEQYF
V gene: TRBV19; CDR3 length: 14; J gene: TRBJ2-2; D gene: -; clone size: once; CDR3 DNA: TGTGCCAGTAGTATAGCCGGGAACACCGGGGAGCTGTTTTTT; CDR3 protein: CASSIAGNTGELFF
V gene: TRBV4-1; CDR3 length: 15; J gene: TRBJ1-1; D gene: -; clone size: few; CDR3 DNA: TGCGCCAGCAGCCAAGGTACGGCGCGGGGGACTGAAGCTTTCTTT; CDR3 protein: CASSQGTARGTEAFF
V gene: TRBV7-9; CDR3 length: 15; J gene: TRBJ1-5; D gene: TRBD1; clone size: -; CDR3 DNA: TGTGCCAGCAGCGCTCTCGGGACAGCCAATCAGCCCCAGCATTTT; CDR3 protein: CASSALGTANQPQHF
V gene: TRBV2; CDR3 length: 14; J gene: TRBJ1-1; D gene: -; clone size: few; CDR3 DNA: TGTGCCAGCAGTGAACAGGGGAGAGAAACTGAAGCTTTCTTT; CDR3 protein: CASSEQGRETEAFF
V gene: TRBV4-2; CDR3 length: 16; J gene: TRBJ1-2; D gene: -; clone size: few; CDR3 DNA: TGTGCCAGCAGCCCAGATGGGGCGGGAGAAGGGTATGGCTACACCTTC; CDR3 protein: CASSPDGAGEGYGYTF
V gene: TRBV7-2; CDR3 length: 15; J gene: TRBJ1-2; D gene: -; clone size: -; CDR3 DNA: TGTGCCAGCAGCTTAAGGCGTACAGAACCGTATGGCTACACCTTC; CDR3 protein: CASSLRRTEPYGYTF
V gene: TRBV5-4; CDR3 length: 13; J gene: TRBJ2-7; D gene: -; clone size: -; CDR3 DNA: TGTGCCAGCAGCTCGGACAGTGCCTACGAGCAGTACTTC; CDR3 protein: CASSSDSAYEQYF
V gene: TRBV27; CDR3 length: 14; J gene: TRBJ2-7; D gene: TRBD2; clone size: -; CDR3 DNA: TGTGCCAGCAGTTTTGTGGGGGGGTCCTACGAGCAGTACTTC; CDR3 protein: CASSFVGGSYEQYF
V gene: TRBV5-5; CDR3 length: 15; J gene: TRBJ2-3; D gene: -; clone size: -; CDR3 DNA: TGTGCCAGCAGCTTGGGGGGGTCCTATACAGATACGCAGTATTTT; CDR3 protein: CASSLGGSYTDTQYF
V gene: TRBV25-1; CDR3 length: 15; J gene: TRBJ2-2; D gene: -; clone size: -; CDR3 DNA: TGTGCCAGCAGTGAGCGGGGCGCGAACACCGGGGAGCTGTTTTTT; CDR3 protein: CASSERGANTGELFF
V gene: TRBV15; CDR3 length: 16; J gene: TRBJ1-4; D gene: -; clone size: few; CDR3 DNA: TGTGCCACCAGCAGAGGCCAATCGGGAACAAATGAAAAACTGTTTTTT; CDR3 protein: CATSRGQSGTNEKLFF
V gene: TRBV4-3; CDR3 length: 17; J gene: TRBJ1-6; D gene: TRBD1; clone size: -; CDR3 DNA: TGCGCCAGCAGCCCACAGGGGTACTCGTTGGCGAATTCACCCCTCCACTTT; CDR3 protein: CASSPQGYSLANSPLHF
V gene: TRBV27; CDR3 length: 14; J gene: TRBJ1-5; D gene: -; clone size: -; CDR3 DNA: TGTGCCAGCAGTTTTGGGGGCTCCAATCAGCCCCAGCATTTT; CDR3 protein: CASSFGGSNQPQHF
V gene: TRBV9; CDR3 length: 16; J gene: TRBJ1-4; D gene: -; clone size: once; CDR3 DNA: TGTGCCAGCAGCGTAGACGGGACCCGGGCTAATGAAAAACTGTTTTTT; CDR3 protein: CASSVDGTRANEKLFF
V gene: TRBV5-1; CDR3 length: 12; J gene: TRBJ2-1; D gene: -; clone size: -; CDR3 DNA: TGCGCCAGCAGCTCCCCTAGCAATGAGCAGTTCTTC; CDR3 protein: CASSSPSNEQFF
V gene: TRBV4-1; CDR3 length: 16; J gene: TRBJ2-2; D gene: -; clone size: -; CDR3 DNA: TGCGCCAGCAGCCCCTGGGGAGATACGAACACCGGGGAGCTGTTTTTT; CDR3 protein: CASSPWGDTNTGELFF
V gene: TRBV30; CDR3 length: 14; J gene: TRBJ1-2; D gene: -; clone size: -; CDR3 DNA: TGTGCCTGGAGTGAACAGATATTCAACTATGGCTACACCTTC; CDR3 protein: CAWSEQIFNYGYTF
V gene: TRBV5-1; CDR3 length: 12; J gene: TRBJ1-2; D gene: -; clone size: -; CDR3 DNA: TGCGCCAGCAGCAAACTAGACTTCGGCTACACCTTC; CDR3 protein: CASSKLDFGYTF
V gene: TRBV5-1; CDR3 length: 14; J gene: TRBJ1-2; D gene: TRBD1; clone size: -; CDR3 DNA: TGCGCCAGCATTGGGGACAGCCGAAACTATGGCTACACCTTC; CDR3 protein: CASIGDSRNYGYTF
V gene: TRBV7-3; CDR3 length: 15; J gene: TRBJ1-4; D gene: TRBD1; clone size: -; CDR3 DNA: TGTGCCAGCAGCATCTCAGGGGGCACTAATGAAAAACTGTTTTTT; CDR3 protein: CASSISGGTNEKLFF
V gene: TRBV5-1; CDR3 length: 16; J gene: TRBJ2-1; D gene: TRBD1; clone size: few; CDR3 DNA: TGCGCCAGCAGCTTGGGCTCCGGGACAGCCTACAATGAGCAGTTCTTC; CDR3 protein: CASSLGSGTAYNEQFF
V gene: TRBV7-9; CDR3 length: 15; J gene: TRBJ2-1; D gene: -; clone size: -; CDR3 DNA: TGTGCCAGCAGCCGTTCGGGGGCCGGCTACAATGAGCAGTTCTTC; CDR3 protein: CASSRSGAGYNEQFF